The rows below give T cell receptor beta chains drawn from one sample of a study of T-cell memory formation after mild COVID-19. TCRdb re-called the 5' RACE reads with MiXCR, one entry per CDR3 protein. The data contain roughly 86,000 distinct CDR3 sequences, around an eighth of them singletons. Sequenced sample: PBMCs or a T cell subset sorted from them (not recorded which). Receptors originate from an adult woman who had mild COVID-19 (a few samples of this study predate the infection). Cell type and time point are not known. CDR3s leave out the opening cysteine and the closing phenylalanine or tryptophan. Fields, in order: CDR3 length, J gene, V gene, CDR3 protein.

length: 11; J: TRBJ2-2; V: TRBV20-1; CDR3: SASSGDTGELF
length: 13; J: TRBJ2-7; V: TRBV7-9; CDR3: ASSPPGLKNYEQY
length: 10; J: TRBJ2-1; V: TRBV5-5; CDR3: ASAVGYNEQF
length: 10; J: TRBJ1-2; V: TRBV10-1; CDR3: ASGQGVHGYT
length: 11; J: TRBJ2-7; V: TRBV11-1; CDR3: ASSSRLTYEQY
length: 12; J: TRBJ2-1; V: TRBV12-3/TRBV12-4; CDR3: ASSRLSDNNEQF
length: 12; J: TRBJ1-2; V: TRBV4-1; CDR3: ASSLPGQTYGYT
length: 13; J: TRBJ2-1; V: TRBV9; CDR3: ASSVASGAPDEQF
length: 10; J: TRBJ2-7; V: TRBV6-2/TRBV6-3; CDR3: ASSRGDYEQY
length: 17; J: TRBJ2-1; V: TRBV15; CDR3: ATSRDERGTGSSYNEQF
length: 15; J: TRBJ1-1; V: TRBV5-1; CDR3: ASSSPRVGDPNTEAF
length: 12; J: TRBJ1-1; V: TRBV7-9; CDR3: ASNVGARATEAF
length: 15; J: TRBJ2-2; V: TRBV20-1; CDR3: RARKGARSRNTGELF
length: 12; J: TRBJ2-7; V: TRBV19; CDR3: ASSFGTGGYEQY
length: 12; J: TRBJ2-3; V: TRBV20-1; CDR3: SAERRGGTDTQY
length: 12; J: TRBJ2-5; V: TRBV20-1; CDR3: SARVSQFQETQY
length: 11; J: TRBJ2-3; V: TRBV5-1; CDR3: ASSQSPRDTQY
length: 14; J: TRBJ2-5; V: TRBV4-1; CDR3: ASSHPGLALGETQY
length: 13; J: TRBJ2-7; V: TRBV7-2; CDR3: ASRGLARSSYEQY
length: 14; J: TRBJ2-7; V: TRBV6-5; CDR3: ASSYSTGYMTYEQY
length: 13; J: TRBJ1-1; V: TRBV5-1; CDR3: ASSRTGGQVTEAF
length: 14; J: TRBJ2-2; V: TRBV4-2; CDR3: ASSQETGGHTGELF
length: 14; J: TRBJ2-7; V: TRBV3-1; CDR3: ASSQVGGLSSYEQY
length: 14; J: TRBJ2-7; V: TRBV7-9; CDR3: ASSHRLAGDSYEQY
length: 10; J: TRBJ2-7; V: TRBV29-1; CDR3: SVGGVGYEQY
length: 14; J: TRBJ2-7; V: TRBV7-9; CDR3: ASSSGRDRDAYEQY
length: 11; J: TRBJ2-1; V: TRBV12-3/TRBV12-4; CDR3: ASRPGTSNEQF
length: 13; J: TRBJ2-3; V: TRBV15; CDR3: ATSSVREGTDTQY
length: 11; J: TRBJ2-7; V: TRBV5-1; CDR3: ASSFFGAGEQY
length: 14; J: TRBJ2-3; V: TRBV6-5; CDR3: ASSGLAGGPADTQY